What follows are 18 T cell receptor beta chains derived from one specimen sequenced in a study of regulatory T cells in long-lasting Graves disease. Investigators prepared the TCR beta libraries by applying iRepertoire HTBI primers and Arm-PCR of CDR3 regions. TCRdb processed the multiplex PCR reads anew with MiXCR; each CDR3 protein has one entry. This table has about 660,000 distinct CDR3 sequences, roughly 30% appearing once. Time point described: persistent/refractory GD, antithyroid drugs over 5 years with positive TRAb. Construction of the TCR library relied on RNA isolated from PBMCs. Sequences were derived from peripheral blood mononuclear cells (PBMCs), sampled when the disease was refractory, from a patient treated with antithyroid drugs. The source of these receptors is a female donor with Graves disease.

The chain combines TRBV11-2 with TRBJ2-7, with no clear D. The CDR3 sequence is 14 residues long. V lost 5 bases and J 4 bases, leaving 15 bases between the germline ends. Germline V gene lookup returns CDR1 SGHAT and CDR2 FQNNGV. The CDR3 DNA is TGTGCCAGCAGCGGAGCCGGGCCTGGATACGAGCAGTACTTC. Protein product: CASSGAGPGYEQYF.

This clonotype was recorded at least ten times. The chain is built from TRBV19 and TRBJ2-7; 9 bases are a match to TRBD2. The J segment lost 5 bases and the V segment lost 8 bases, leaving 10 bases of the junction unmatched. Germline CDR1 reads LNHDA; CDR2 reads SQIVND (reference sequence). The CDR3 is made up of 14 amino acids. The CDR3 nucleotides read TGTGCCAGTGGCACTGGGCGGGAGGGCCACGAGCAGTACTTC. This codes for CASGTGREGHEQYF.

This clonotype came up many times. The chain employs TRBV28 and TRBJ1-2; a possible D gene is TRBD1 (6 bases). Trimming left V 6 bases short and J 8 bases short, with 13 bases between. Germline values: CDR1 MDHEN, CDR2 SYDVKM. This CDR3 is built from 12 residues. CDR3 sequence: CASSIQGRGYTF. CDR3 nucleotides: TGTGCCAGCAGCATACAGGGACGAGGCTACACCTTC.

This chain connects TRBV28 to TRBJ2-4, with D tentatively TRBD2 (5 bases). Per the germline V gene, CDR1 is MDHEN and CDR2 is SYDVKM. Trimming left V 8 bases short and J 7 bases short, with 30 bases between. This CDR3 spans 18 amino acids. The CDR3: CASLRNVKRSCLRNIQYF. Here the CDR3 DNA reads TGTGCCAGCCTCAGAAACGTCAAGCGGAGTTGTCTTAGGAACATTCAGTACTTC.

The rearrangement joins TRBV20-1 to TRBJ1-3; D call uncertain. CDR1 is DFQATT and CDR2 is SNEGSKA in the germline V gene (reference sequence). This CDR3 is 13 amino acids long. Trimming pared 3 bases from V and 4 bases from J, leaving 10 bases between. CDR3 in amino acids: CSASRGSGNTIYF. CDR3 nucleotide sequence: TGCAGTGCTAGTAGAGGGTCGGGAAACACCATATATTTT.

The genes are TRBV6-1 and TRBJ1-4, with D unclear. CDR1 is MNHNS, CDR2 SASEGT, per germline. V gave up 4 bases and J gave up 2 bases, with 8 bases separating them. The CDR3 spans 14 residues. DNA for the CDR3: TGTGCCAGCAGTGGAGCCCCTACTAATGAAAAACTGTTTTTT. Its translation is CASSGAPTNEKLFF.

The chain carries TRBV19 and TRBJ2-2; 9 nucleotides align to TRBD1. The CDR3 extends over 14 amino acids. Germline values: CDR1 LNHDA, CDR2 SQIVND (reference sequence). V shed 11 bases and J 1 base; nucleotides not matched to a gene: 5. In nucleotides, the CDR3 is TGTGCCGGGCGGACAGGGGTGAACACCGGGGAGCTGTTTTTT. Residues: CAGRTGVNTGELFF.

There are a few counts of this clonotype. For the CDR3, the DNA is TGTGCCATCAGTGTGACAGGGACGAACACTGAAGCTTTCTTT. Encoded protein: CAISVTGTNTEAFF. The V and J genes are TRBV10-3 and TRBJ1-1; 7 nucleotides align to TRBD1. CDR1 and CDR2 (germline): ENHRY, SYGVKD. The CDR3 is made up of 14 amino acids. Trimming cost V 4 bases and J 1 base; bases outside gene matches: 3.

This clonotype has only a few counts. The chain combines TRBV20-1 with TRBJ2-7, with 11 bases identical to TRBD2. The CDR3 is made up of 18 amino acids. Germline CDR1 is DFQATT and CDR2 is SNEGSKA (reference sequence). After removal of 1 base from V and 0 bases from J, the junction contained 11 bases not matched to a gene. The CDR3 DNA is TGCAGTGCTAGAGCCCCCCGACTAGCGGGGCCCTTCTCCTACGAGCAGTACTTC. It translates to CSARAPRLAGPFSYEQYF.

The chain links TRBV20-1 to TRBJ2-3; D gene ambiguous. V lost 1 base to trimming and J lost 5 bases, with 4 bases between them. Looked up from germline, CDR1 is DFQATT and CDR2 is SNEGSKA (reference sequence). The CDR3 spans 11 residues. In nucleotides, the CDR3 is TGCAGTGCTAGAGGGGAAGATACGCAGTATTTT. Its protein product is CSARGEDTQYF.

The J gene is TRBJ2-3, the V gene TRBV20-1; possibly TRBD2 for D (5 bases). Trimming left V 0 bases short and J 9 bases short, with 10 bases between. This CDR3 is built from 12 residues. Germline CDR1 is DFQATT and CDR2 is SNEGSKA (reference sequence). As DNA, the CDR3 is TGCAGTGCTAGAGATGCGGGCAGGACGCAGTATTTT. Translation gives CSARDAGRTQYF.

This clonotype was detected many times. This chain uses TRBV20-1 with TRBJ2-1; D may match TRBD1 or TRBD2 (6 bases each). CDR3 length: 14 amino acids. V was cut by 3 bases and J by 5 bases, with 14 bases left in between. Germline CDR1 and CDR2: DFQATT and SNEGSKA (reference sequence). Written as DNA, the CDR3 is TGCAGTGCTAGTTGGGGGGCGGAGAACAATGAGCAGTTCTTC. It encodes CSASWGAENNEQFF.

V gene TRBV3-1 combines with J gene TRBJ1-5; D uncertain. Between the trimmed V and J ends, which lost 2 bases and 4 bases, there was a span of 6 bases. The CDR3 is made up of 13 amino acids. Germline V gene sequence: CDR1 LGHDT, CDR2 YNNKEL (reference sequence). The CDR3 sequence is CASSQHGNQPQHF. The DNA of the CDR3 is TGTGCCAGCAGCCAACACGGAAATCAGCCCCAGCATTTT. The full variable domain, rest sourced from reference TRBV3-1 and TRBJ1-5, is DTAVSQTPKYLVTQMGNDKSIKCEQNLGHDTMYWYKQDSKKFLKIMFSYNNKELIINETVPNRFSPKSPDKAHLNLHINSLELGDSAVYFCASSQHGNQPQHFGDGTRLSIL.

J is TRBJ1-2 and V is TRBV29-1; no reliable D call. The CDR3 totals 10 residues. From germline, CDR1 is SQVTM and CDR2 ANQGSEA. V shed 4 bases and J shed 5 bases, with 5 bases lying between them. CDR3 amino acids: CSVAGYGYTF. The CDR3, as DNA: TGCAGCGTTGCAGGATATGGCTACACCTTC.

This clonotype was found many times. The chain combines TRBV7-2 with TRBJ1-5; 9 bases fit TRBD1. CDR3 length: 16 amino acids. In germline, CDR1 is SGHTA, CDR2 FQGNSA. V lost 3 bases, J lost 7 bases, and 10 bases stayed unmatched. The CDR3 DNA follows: TGTGCCAGCAGCTTCGCCGGGACAGGGACCCACCAGCCCCAGCATTTT. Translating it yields CASSFAGTGTHQPQHF.

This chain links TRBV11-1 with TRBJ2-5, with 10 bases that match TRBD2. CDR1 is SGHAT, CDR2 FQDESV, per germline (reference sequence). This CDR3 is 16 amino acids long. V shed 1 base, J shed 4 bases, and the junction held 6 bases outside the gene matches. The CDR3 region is CASSLVAGGGGETQYF. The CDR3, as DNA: TGTGCCAGCAGCTTAGTAGCGGGAGGTGGAGGAGAGACCCAGTACTTC.

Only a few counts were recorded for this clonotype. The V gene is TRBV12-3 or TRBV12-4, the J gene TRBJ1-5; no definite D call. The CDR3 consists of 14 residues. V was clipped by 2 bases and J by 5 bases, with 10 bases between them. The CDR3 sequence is CASSLTSVDQPQHF. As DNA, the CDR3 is TGTGCCAGCAGTTTAACTTCAGTAGATCAGCCCCAGCATTTT.

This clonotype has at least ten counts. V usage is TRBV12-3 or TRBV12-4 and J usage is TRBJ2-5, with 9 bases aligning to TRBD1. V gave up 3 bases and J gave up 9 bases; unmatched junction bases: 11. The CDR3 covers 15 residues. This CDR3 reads CASSFGQGIVGAQYF. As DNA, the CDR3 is TGTGCCAGCAGTTTCGGACAGGGGATAGTAGGGGCCCAGTACTTC.